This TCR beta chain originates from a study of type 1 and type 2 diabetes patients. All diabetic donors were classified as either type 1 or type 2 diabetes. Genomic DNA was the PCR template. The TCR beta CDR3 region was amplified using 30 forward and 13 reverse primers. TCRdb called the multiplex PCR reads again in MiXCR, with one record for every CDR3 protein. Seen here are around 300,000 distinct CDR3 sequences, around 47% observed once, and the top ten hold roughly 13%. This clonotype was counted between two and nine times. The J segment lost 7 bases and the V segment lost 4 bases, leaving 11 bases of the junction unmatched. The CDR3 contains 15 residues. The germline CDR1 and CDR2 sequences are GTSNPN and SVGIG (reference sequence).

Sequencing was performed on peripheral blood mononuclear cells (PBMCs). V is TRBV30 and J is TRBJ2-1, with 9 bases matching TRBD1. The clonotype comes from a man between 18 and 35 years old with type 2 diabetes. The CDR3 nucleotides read TGTGCCTGGATGAAAGGACAGGGGATTAAGAATGAGCAGTTCTTC. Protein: CAWMKGQGIKNEQFF.